This T cell receptor beta chain was sequenced in a study of T cells in localized non-small cell lung cancer (TCRdb year 2020). A note on the overall study: The study analyzed T cell repertoires of about 230 early-stage NSCLC patients, comparing tumors and uninvolved tumor-adjacent lungs. Of the NSCLC patients, 129 were male and about a hundred were female, and the mean age was around 70 years. The cohort was made up of fewer than 250 treatment-naive NSCLC patients whose localized lung tumors had been resected.

The CDR1 and CDR2 encoded by the germline V gene (reference sequence) are MNHEY and SMNVEV. The CDR3, from cysteine to phenylalanine, totals 15 residues. Only the CDR3 DNA is retained, 45 bases long and in frame from the first base. Between the V and J ends, shortened by 3 bases and 4 bases respectively, the junction contains 12 bases. What the study reported, not specific to this receptor: Of the top 100 tumor clones, a median of approximately 60 were detected in paired uninvolved adjacent lung; roughly 26 were also among that lung's top 100. The highest T cell clonality was observed in uninvolved tumor-adjacent lung, where clonality exceeded that of tumor, suggesting that antigenic responses were more focused in uninvolved tumor-adjacent lung. Longer overall survival was associated with higher blood T cell density, whereas shorter survival was associated with higher adjacent-lung clonality. Because the study design was exploratory, TCR variables were selected using unadjusted p-values without false-discovery rate correction. Because multi-region tumor sequencing was not done, intratumor heterogeneity could not be ruled out.

The immunoSEQ Assay was used to sequence TCR beta CDR3 regions from DNA. The paper's processing steps were these. To compute T cell density, TCR beta template counts were normalized to usable DNA, which was estimated by amplifying housekeeping genes. Using the preseqR package, richness was estimated by extrapolating to 120,000 templates for tissue samples and 400,000 templates for PBMC samples. Clonality was defined by subtracting Pielou's evenness from one. To identify tissue-enriched TCRs, differential abundance testing was run on productive amino-acid clonotypes with a minimum total count of 5 and an alpha of 0.1. The Jaccard Index and the Morisita Overlap Index were used to quantify repertoire overlap between compartments. GLIPH grouped TCR beta CDR3s together with public tetramer-defined viral CDR3s, and a viral motif had to include at least three viral sequences and show V-gene enrichment. Drawn from immuneACCESS, this table holds only the in-frame rearrangements with V and J called that TCRdb kept. Clones are partly lost; checked studies trace under half to an unresolved V gene and leave the rest unexplained. The V and J calls and the clone size are those of that table, but D and trimming were determined from the DNA. The sample contains approximately 140,000 clones, around 92% of them found a single time. The ten largest clones take up approximately 1.5% of the sample.

At diagnosis, tumor, uninvolved tumor-adjacent lung and peripheral blood were collected and then preserved as a mix of FFPE and fresh-frozen material. For TCR repertoire profiling, blood samples were analyzed as peripheral blood mononuclear cells. A remark on this clone: Its antigen is not yet known. Per-nucleotide qualities are absent, and no much larger clonotype sits a single base away.

The V and J genes are TRBV27 and TRBJ1-4; no D segment can be confidently identified. The TCR comes from a female donor at least 60 years old with stage I lung adenocarcinoma. The source was peripheral blood, collected before any cancer treatment. CDR3 protein: CASSFLGRNNEKLFF. At the DNA level, the sequence is TGTGCCAGCAGTTTCCTCGGAAGGAATAATGAAAAACTGTTTTTT. Full variable domain (CDR3 extended with the reference TRBV27 and TRBJ1-4 proteins): EAQVTQNPRYLITVTGKKLTVTCSQNMNHEYMSWYRQDPGLGLRQIYYSMNVEVTDKGDVPEGYKVSRKEKRNFPLILESPSPNQTSLYFCASSFLGRNNEKLFFGSGTQLSVL.